These 26 T cell receptor beta chains originate from one sample sequenced in a study of breast tumors, draining lymph nodes, adjacent tissues. TCRdb re-derived calls from the multiplex PCR reads in MiXCR, one entry per CDR3 protein. The sample records about 270,000 distinct CDR3 sequences, around 30% being singletons. The lymph nodes were axillary draining lymph nodes from breast cancer patients. Sequencing was done on a sample of axillary lymph node tissue. These receptors originate from a female donor with breast cancer. Some clones in this sample may be carry-over from other donors' samples.

This clonotype was counted a single time. This chain uses TRBV5-1 with TRBJ2-6, with D perhaps TRBD1 (5 bases). Trimming cost V 0 bases and J 3 bases, with 7 bases left between them. Germline V gene sequence: CDR1 SGHRS, CDR2 YFSETQ. This CDR3 comprises 15 residues. CDR3 protein: CASSLGGLGANVLTF. DNA of the CDR3: TGCGCCAGCAGCTTGGGGGGCCTTGGGGCCAACGTCCTGACTTTC.

The table lists this clonotype with many counts. The V and J genes are TRBV6-1 and TRBJ1-2; D might be TRBD1 (6 bases). Germline loops: CDR1 MNHNS, CDR2 SASEGT. V was pared by 3 bases and J by 3 bases, with 8 bases between. The CDR3 runs 13 residues. As DNA, the CDR3 is TGTGCCAGCAGTGACAGGGGCCACTATGGCTACACCTTC. Protein product: CASSDRGHYGYTF.

For this clonotype: A much larger clone sits a single nucleotide away, making a read error possible. The chain joins TRBV29-1 to TRBJ1-1, with D perhaps TRBD1 (6 bases). CDR1 is SQVTM, CDR2 ANQGSEA, per germline. The length of the CDR3 is 13 residues. V was pared by 7 bases and J by 4 bases, with 16 bases between. DNA of the CDR3: TGCAGCGCTACGGGGGCGCAAGGCACTGAAGCTTTCTTT. Translation: CSATGAQGTEAFF.

This sequence joins TRBV24-1 and TRBJ2-6; 7 bases match TRBD1. The germline CDR1 and CDR2 sequences are KGHDR and SFDVKD. The CDR3 consists of 17 residues. V was pared by 1 base and J by 4 bases, with 6 bases of the junction left unmatched. The CDR3 here is CATSDLAGGAGANVLTF. Here the CDR3 DNA reads TGTGCCACCAGTGATTTAGCAGGGGGTGCCGGGGCCAACGTCCTGACTTTC.

This chain's CDR3 is CANGHDSYEQYF. The CDR3 DNA reads as TGTGCCAACGGCCACGACAGCTACGAGCAGTACTTC. The chain has TRBV7-2 and TRBJ2-7; maybe TRBD1 (5 bases). The V end lost 10 bases, the J end lost 3 bases, and 13 bases lay between the germline ends. Germline V gene data show CDR1 as SGHTA and CDR2 as FQGNSA. CDR3 length: 12 amino acids.

In its sample, this clonotype was seen many times. The chain uses TRBV12-3 or TRBV12-4 and TRBJ1-2, with D hard to call. CDR3 length: 13 amino acids. The V gene lost 1 base and the J gene lost 8 bases, with 11 bases spanning the gap. The CDR3, as DNA: TGTGCCAGCAGTTTAGTGGCATCTCAAGGCTACACCTTC. Translated: CASSLVASQGYTF.

The chain has TRBV28 and TRBJ1-6; the D is unclear. V dropped 4 bases and J dropped 1 base, with 14 bases sitting between them. The V gene's germline CDR1 is MDHEN and CDR2 SYDVKM. The CDR3 is 17 residues long. The CDR3 nucleotides read TGTGCCAGCAGTTCTTCCTCGGGGTGGTCCTATAATTCACCCCTCCACTTT. It specifies CASSSSSGWSYNSPLHF.

This clonotype came up a few times. The chain combines TRBV6-2 or TRBV6-3 with TRBJ1-3; no firm D call. Between the trimmed V and J ends, which lost 2 bases and 0 bases, there was a span of 5 bases. Germline V gene data show CDR1 as MNHEY and CDR2 as SVGEGT. The CDR3 is 14 residues long. The CDR3 region has the DNA TGTGCCAGCAGTTACGGCAGCTCTGGAAACACCATATATTTT. This gives the protein CASSYGSSGNTIYF.

V usage is TRBV2 and J usage is TRBJ1-6; 9 nucleotides line up with TRBD1. This CDR3 spans 15 amino acids. Germline V CDR1 and CDR2: SNHLY, FYNNEI. V lost 4 bases, J lost 4 bases, and 2 bases stayed unmatched. CDR3: CASSGTGEYNSPLHF. The CDR3 coding sequence is TGTGCCAGCAGTGGGACAGGGGAATATAATTCACCCCTCCACTTT. The full variable domain, completed using reference TRBV2 and TRBJ1-6, is EPEVTQTPSHQVTQMGQEVILRCVPISNHLYFYWYRQILGQKVEFLVSFYNNEISEKSEIFDDQFSVERPDGSNFTLKIRSTKLEDSAMYFCASSGTGEYNSPLHFGNGTRLTVT.

This clonotype has just a few counts. A much larger clone differs by one base, so this may be a read error. The chain has TRBV5-1 and TRBJ1-3, with no clear D. This CDR3 is 14 amino acids long. Germline CDR1 reads SGHRS; CDR2 reads YFSETQ. In nucleotides, the CDR3 is TGCGCCAGCAGCGTGGAGCCCGCTGGAAACACCATATGTTTT. Amino acids: CASSVEPAGNTICF.

The chain carries TRBV3-2 and TRBJ2-7; TRBD2 reflects the table's D call only, with no check against the DNA. TRBV3-2 is reported as a pseudogene. The CDR3 contains 15 residues. DNA of the CDR3: TGTGCCAGCAGACGTACTAGATCCCGCTCCTACGAGCAGTACTTC. Translation gives CASRRTRSRSYEQYF.

This clonotype was recorded many times. The chain employs TRBV7-8 and TRBJ2-3; 14 bases agree with TRBD2. The CDR3 has 17 amino acids. The V gene end was trimmed by 4 bases and the J gene end by 7 bases; junction bases not matched to a gene: 10. The V gene's germline CDR1 is SGHVS and CDR2 FQNEAQ. The CDR3 is CASSSGTSGSILHTQYF. CDR3 in DNA: TGTGCCAGCAGCTCGGGGACTAGCGGGAGTATACTCCATACGCAGTATTTT.

This clonotype was seen repeatedly, ten times or more. The chain joins TRBV10-3 to TRBJ2-2, with TRBD2 as a possible D gene (6 bases). V was clipped by 8 bases and J by 0 bases, with 13 bases between them. Germline V CDR1 and CDR2: ENHRY, SYGVKD. This CDR3 comprises 15 residues. The chain's CDR3 is CAIGGTETNTGELFF. The CDR3 DNA reads as TGTGCCATCGGCGGGACGGAGACGAACACCGGGGAGCTGTTTTTT.

This clonotype was counted at least ten times. The V and J genes are TRBV20-1 and TRBJ2-7, with TRBD1 matching 9 bases. The CDR3 is made up of 15 amino acids. Per germline, CDR1 DFQATT and CDR2 SNEGSKA (reference sequence). The V segment lost 3 bases and the J segment 2 bases; nucleotides outside the gene matches: 8. As DNA, the CDR3 is TGCAGTGCTAGTGCAAGGACAGGGGTTACCTACGAGCAGTACTTC. Translated: CSASARTGVTYEQYF.

This clonotype was seen repeatedly, ten times or more. The rearrangement uses TRBV18 and TRBJ2-2; D ambiguous. Germline values: CDR1 KGHSH, CDR2 LQKENI. The ends were cut back, 2 bases at V and 4 bases at J, with 8 bases in the middle. CDR3 size: 14 residues. The DNA for the CDR3 is TGTGCCAGCTCACCAGGGTCGAGCACCGGGGAGCTGTTTTTT. This gives the protein CASSPGSSTGELFF.

Details on this clonotype: Germline and junction disagree at one end, which may indicate a read error. This chain uses TRBV12-3 or TRBV12-4 with TRBJ2-3, with D tentatively TRBD2 (7 bases). CDR3 length: 14 amino acids. This CDR3 is CASSPAGHTDTQYF. In DNA form, the CDR3 reads TGCGCCAGCAGTCCAGCGGGACACACAGATACGCAGTATTTT.

The sample holds many counts of this clonotype. V gene TRBV20-1 combines with J gene TRBJ2-2; tentative D call: TRBD1 (6 bases). Germline values: CDR1 DFQATT, CDR2 SNEGSKA (reference sequence). V was shortened by 5 bases and J by 2 bases, with 18 bases between the two germline ends. The CDR3 sequence is 16 residues long. CDR3 residues: CSAPQTGHLNTGELFF. In DNA form, the CDR3 reads TGCAGTGCTCCCCAAACGGGACACTTAAACACCGGGGAGCTGTTTTTT.

At least ten counts were recorded for this clonotype. V is TRBV6-1 and J is TRBJ2-3; D is perhaps TRBD1 (5 bases). Germline CDR1 MNHNS, CDR2 SASEGT. Deletions cut 4 bases from V and 0 bases from J, with 14 bases between. The CDR3 has 16 residues. CDR3 sequence: CASSVWFRESTDTQYF. Here the CDR3 DNA reads TGTGCCAGCAGTGTCTGGTTCAGGGAAAGCACAGATACGCAGTATTTT.

The rearrangement uses TRBV6-5 and TRBJ1-1; D possibly corresponds to TRBD1 (6 bases). The germline V gene has CDR1 MNHEY and CDR2 SVGAGI. Trimming took off 6 bases at V and 1 base at J, with 18 bases between the two ends. This CDR3 contains 16 residues. The chain's CDR3 is CASRDTGRVGNTEAFF. As DNA, the CDR3 is TGTGCCAGCAGAGATACAGGGCGAGTAGGGAACACTGAAGCTTTCTTT.

The chain employs TRBV7-9 and TRBJ1-4, with 9 bases fitting TRBD1. CDR3 length: 17 amino acids. Germline V gene sequence: CDR1 SEHNR, CDR2 FQNEAQ (reference sequence). V lost 3 bases, J lost 7 bases, and 12 bases stayed unmatched. As DNA, the CDR3 is TGTGCCAGCAGCTTCTCGGGACAGGGAACCTTGGTTGAAAAACTGTTTTTT. This codes for CASSFSGQGTLVEKLFF.

This clonotype was counted ten times or more. The V call is TRBV11-2, the J call TRBJ2-1; 8 bases match TRBD2. The V segment lost 2 bases and the J segment 4 bases; nucleotides outside the gene matches: 4. Per germline, CDR1 SGHAT and CDR2 FQNNGV. The CDR3 is 15 residues long. Here the CDR3 reads CASSLRTGGYNEQFF. CDR3 DNA: TGTGCCAGCAGCTTACGGACGGGAGGGTACAATGAGCAGTTCTTC.

Note on this clonotype: This may stem from a read error, because a much larger clone lies one nucleotide away. This chain connects TRBV4-3 to TRBJ1-3; no clear D. V was cut by 1 base and J by 8 bases, with 21 bases left in between. The CDR3 spans 17 residues. Germline CDR1 is LGHNA and CDR2 is YSLEER. CDR3 in DNA: TGCGCCAGCAGCCAAGCTTTCGTGTGGCTAGCCGGGGACACCATATATTTT. It translates to CASSQAFVWLAGDTIYF.

The chain uses TRBV3-1 and TRBJ1-5, with TRBD1 as a possible D gene (6 bases). The V and J ends lost 1 base and 1 base respectively, with 8 bases between them. Looked up from germline, CDR1 is LGHDT and CDR2 is YNNKEL (reference sequence). CDR3 length: 15 amino acids. Here the CDR3 DNA reads TGTGCCAGCAGCCAAGGGGGGGCGAGCAATCAGCCCCAGCATTTT. Translating gives CASSQGGASNQPQHF.

Turning to this clonotype: A junction boundary mismatches the germline segment, possibly from a read error. This sequence joins TRBV9 and TRBJ2-5; D is ambiguous. CDR1 SGDLS and CDR2 YYNGEE come from the germline V gene. The CDR3 sequence is 14 residues long. Written as DNA, the CDR3 is TGTGCCAGCAGCGTAGGTCTAGATCAAGAGACCCAGCACTTC. It is translated as CASSVGLDQETQHF. The full variable domain, completed using reference TRBV9 and TRBJ2-5, is DSGVTQTPKHLITATGQRVTLRCSPRSGDLSVYWYQQSLDQGLQFLIQYYNGEERAKGNILERFSAQQFPDLHSELNLSSLELGDSALYFCASSVGLDQETQHFGPGTRLLVL.

The chain has TRBV15 and TRBJ2-3, with TRBD2 as a possible D gene (6 bases). The CDR3 is made up of 17 amino acids. In germline, CDR1 is LNHNV, CDR2 YYDKDF (reference sequence). V was shortened by 10 bases and J by 0 bases, with 23 bases between the two germline ends. The CDR3 region has the DNA TGTGCCAGCAGTTTACTTTACAGGACTACTAGCACAGATACGCAGTATTTT. Translation gives CASSLLYRTTSTDTQYF.

This chain connects TRBV28 to TRBJ1-6; 8 positions agree with TRBD1. Germline CDR1 MDHEN, CDR2 SYDVKM. V shed 10 bases, J shed 8 bases, and the junction held 4 bases outside the gene matches. This CDR3 contains 12 residues. CDR3 nucleotides: TGTGCCACGGGGACAGGCGATTCACCCCTCCACTTT. Translating it yields CATGTGDSPLHF.